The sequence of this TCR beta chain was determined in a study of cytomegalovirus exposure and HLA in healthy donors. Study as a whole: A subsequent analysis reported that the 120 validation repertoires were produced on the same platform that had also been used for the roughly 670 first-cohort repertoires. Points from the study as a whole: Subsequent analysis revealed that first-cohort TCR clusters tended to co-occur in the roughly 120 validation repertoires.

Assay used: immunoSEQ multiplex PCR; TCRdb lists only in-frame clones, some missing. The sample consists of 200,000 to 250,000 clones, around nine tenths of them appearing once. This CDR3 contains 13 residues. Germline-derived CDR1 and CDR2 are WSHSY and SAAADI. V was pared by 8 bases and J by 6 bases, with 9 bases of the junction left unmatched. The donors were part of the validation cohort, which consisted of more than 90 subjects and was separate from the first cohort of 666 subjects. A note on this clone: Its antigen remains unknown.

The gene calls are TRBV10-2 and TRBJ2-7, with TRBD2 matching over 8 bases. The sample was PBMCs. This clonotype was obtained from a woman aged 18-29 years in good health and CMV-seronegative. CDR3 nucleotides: TGCGCCAGCGGGGGGACTAGGGCCTCCGAGCAGTACTTC. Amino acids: CASGGTRASEQYF.